These T cell receptor beta chains were read from a single sample in a study of T-cell memory formation after mild COVID-19. TCRdb passed the 5' RACE reads through MiXCR, listing each CDR3 protein once. Here the sample spans 35,000 to 45,000 distinct CDR3 sequences, approximately 7% being singletons. Sequencing input: PBMCs or a T cell subset sorted from them (not recorded which). Receptors originate from a man between 18 and 29 years old who had mild COVID-19 (a few samples of this study predate the infection). Cell type and time point are not known. Both conserved end residues are part of each CDR3.

V	J	CDR3
TRBV12-3/TRBV12-4	TRBJ2-2	CASSRGTGELFF
TRBV15	TRBJ2-1	CATSKEKGLPYNEQFF
TRBV5-1	TRBJ2-7	CASSGDRGPSYEQYF
TRBV5-6	TRBJ1-6	CASSLLEGYYNSPLHF
TRBV9	TRBJ2-1	CASSARGASEGEQFF
TRBV12-3/TRBV12-4	TRBJ2-5	CASSFPDRGETQYF
TRBV15	TRBJ1-2	CATSKGALGDGYTF
TRBV15	TRBJ2-3	CATSRDPGDTQYF
TRBV5-1	TRBJ2-2	CASSPGQGSDTGELFF
TRBV7-8	TRBJ2-5	CASSFFETQYF
TRBV5-6	TRBJ2-1	CASSLEASGAYDYNEQFF
TRBV7-9	TRBJ2-6	CASSPPWRAAGANVLTF
TRBV7-3	TRBJ2-1	CASSQQFF
TRBV12-3/TRBV12-4	TRBJ2-2	CASSSRGLWSNTGELFF
TRBV5-1	TRBJ2-5	CASSRQETQYF
TRBV4-2	TRBJ2-2	CASSPMDSANTGELFF
TRBV29-1	TRBJ1-2	CSVGDRGHYGYTF
TRBV18	TRBJ1-2	CASSPLTQGNYGYTF
TRBV20-1	TRBJ1-6	CSARLVGDSHSPLHF
TRBV10-3	TRBJ2-3	CAISPRISTDTQYF
TRBV5-1	TRBJ2-3	CASSLSLGAVGTDTQYF
TRBV7-6	TRBJ2-2	CASSPRFERLLNTGELFF
TRBV12-3/TRBV12-4	TRBJ1-1	CASTLEGLLEYTEAFF
TRBV7-2	TRBJ2-5	CASSPKGGETQYF
TRBV19	TRBJ1-1	CASTPGFGNTEAFF
TRBV6-2/TRBV6-3	TRBJ1-1	CASSPRSGQDTEAFF
TRBV5-1	TRBJ1-2	CASSLAETGRNYGYTF
TRBV5-1	TRBJ2-1	CASSLNIDYNEQFF
TRBV4-3	TRBJ1-1	CASSLGQVMNTEAFF
TRBV14	TRBJ2-3	CASSPDPDTQYF
TRBV6-7	TRBJ2-2	CASTLTENTGELFF
TRBV7-9	TRBJ1-1	CASSLRGVSVGEDFF
TRBV7-2	TRBJ2-5	CASSSSRDRGETQYF
TRBV7-2	TRBJ2-4	CASRGLAKNIQYF
TRBV27	TRBJ1-6	CASSFGGHTGSPLHF
TRBV18	TRBJ2-3	CASSLQDRGDTQYF
TRBV5-8	TRBJ2-2	CASTTGGYAGELFF
TRBV6-5	TRBJ2-1	CASSTSSYNEQFF
TRBV11-2	TRBJ2-3	CASSFDRSTDTQYF
TRBV6-2/TRBV6-3	TRBJ2-3	CASSPPGGIEQYF
TRBV12-3/TRBV12-4	TRBJ1-1	CASTSLTEAFF
TRBV7-2	TRBJ2-3	CASSLMGSGSTDTQYF
TRBV15	TRBJ2-4	CATSSEGAPEGKNIQYF
TRBV7-9	TRBJ2-1	CASSATSGGPNEQFF
TRBV5-1	TRBJ2-3	CASSLAPKSTDTQYF
TRBV7-9	TRBJ2-7	CASSADRGRPYEQYF
TRBV6-5	TRBJ2-1	CASSYTGLAGYNEQFF
TRBV7-2	TRBJ2-1	CASSSRRTGVDNEQFF
TRBV7-9	TRBJ2-1	CASSSSGVEQFF
TRBV12-3/TRBV12-4	TRBJ2-2	CASSFIEVAGELFF
TRBV3-1	TRBJ1-1	CASSHASRGAAEAFF
TRBV7-2	TRBJ2-1	CASSSVRGSYNEQFF
TRBV7-2	TRBJ2-2	CASSSLPGGSGELFF
TRBV5-1	TRBJ2-5	CASSLAVLGVETQYF
TRBV5-1	TRBJ2-5	CASSLALSSGTQETQYF